The 4 T cell receptor beta chains given below trace back to one sample, sequenced in a study of T-cell memory formation after mild COVID-19. TCRdb called the 5' RACE reads again in MiXCR, with one record for every CDR3 protein. The sample holds some 190,000 distinct CDR3 sequences, approximately 16% seen once. Source material: PBMCs or a T cell subset sorted from them (not recorded which). The receptor set was obtained from an adult woman who had mild COVID-19 (a few samples of this study predate the infection). Cell type and time point are not known.

This clonotype turned up a few times. CDR3 loop: CASSLDPRGDTEAFF. The CDR3 DNA reads TGTGCCAGCAGCTTGGATCCCAGGGGCGACACTGAAGCTTTCTTT. The chain couples TRBV5-5 to TRBJ1-1; TRBD1 might be the D (6 bases). This CDR3 is built from 15 residues. The germline V gene has CDR1 SGHKS and CDR2 YYEKEE (reference sequence). Trimming removed 0 bases at V and 3 bases at J, with 12 bases between.

The rearrangement uses TRBV12-3 or TRBV12-4 and TRBJ1-1; 9 bases agree with TRBD1. The CDR3 totals 13 residues. V lost 7 bases to trimming and J lost 7 bases; unmatched junction nucleotides: 7. The CDR3 spells CASTPGQGYEAFF. The CDR3 nucleotides are TGTGCCAGCACCCCGGGACAGGGCTATGAAGCTTTCTTT.

The genes are TRBV24-1 and TRBJ2-3, with 9 bases identical to TRBD2. Germline V lookup: CDR1 KGHDR, CDR2 SFDVKD. The CDR3 is 14 residues long. The J segment lost 3 bases and the V segment lost 8 bases, leaving 5 bases of the junction unmatched. The CDR3 reads CATNAGLATDTQYF. The DNA of the CDR3 is TGTGCCACCAATGCCGGACTAGCGACAGATACGCAGTATTTT.

A few counts support this clonotype. This chain connects TRBV30 to TRBJ1-1, with D maybe TRBD1 (6 bases). V lost 2 bases and J lost 4, with 14 bases in between. The germline gives CDR1 GTSNPN, CDR2 SVGIG (reference sequence). The CDR3 contains 14 residues. The CDR3 region has the DNA TGTGCCTGGAGTCAATGGGGAGGGGGCACTGAAGCTTTCTTT. Translated, it gives CAWSQWGGGTEAFF.